This is a list of T cell receptor beta chains from one sample in a study of T cell responses to AZD1222 COVID-19 vaccine. Assay: immunoSEQ multiplex PCR; the TCRdb copy retains only in-frame clones and omits some. In the table there are more than 90,000 clones, roughly 90% of which are singletons. The specimen was peripheral blood, collected 28 days after the second AZD1222 dose. The receptor set was obtained from an adult who received the AZD1222 COVID-19 vaccine. CDR3s include the opening cysteine and the closing phenylalanine or tryptophan. Each record gives: J gene, V gene, CDR3 protein.

J: TRBJ2-7; V: TRBV11-3; CDR3: CASSYKSGSPHEQYF
J: TRBJ2-7; V: TRBV9; CDR3: CASSVSGLNSYEQYF
J: TRBJ2-5; V: TRBV18; CDR3: CASSPQRETQYF
J: TRBJ1-1; V: TRBV5-4; CDR3: CASTPGGRGGNTEAFF
J: TRBJ2-5; V: TRBV13; CDR3: CASSSQGSDETQYF
J: TRBJ2-1; V: TRBV18; CDR3: CASSEGGGAYNEQFF
J: TRBJ1-6; V: TRBV28; CDR3: CASSQGARPLHF
J: TRBJ2-7; V: TRBV6-5; CDR3: CASSSNTDSHEQYF
J: TRBJ1-1; V: TRBV5-4; CDR3: CASSAREIMNTEAFF
J: TRBJ2-7; V: TRBV7-2; CDR3: CASSSPTSSEQYF
J: TRBJ1-2; V: TRBV19; CDR3: CASSIRTGYGYTF
J: TRBJ2-7; V: TRBV3-1/TRBV3-2; CDR3: CASSHSRDRGYEQYF
J: TRBJ2-7; V: TRBV5-1; CDR3: CASSLVSAGVDEQYF
J: TRBJ2-6; V: TRBV7-9; CDR3: CASSLRGHQTGANVLTF
J: TRBJ2-1; V: TRBV7-8; CDR3: CASSLGSGEVYNEQFF
J: TRBJ1-2; V: TRBV9; CDR3: CASSVEPGQGYGYTF
J: TRBJ2-3; V: TRBV19; CDR3: CASSTGLVRTDTQYF
J: TRBJ2-5; V: TRBV4-1; CDR3: CASSFRDSAQETQYF
J: TRBJ2-7; V: TRBV6-5; CDR3: CASSRSPGQGGEQYF
J: TRBJ2-5; V: TRBV4-1; CDR3: CASSTTSGTGRETQYF
J: TRBJ2-3; V: TRBV7-9; CDR3: CASSWDLPTDTQYF
J: TRBJ2-7; V: TRBV6-5; CDR3: CASGTVPYEQYF